One sample yielded the 20 T cell receptor beta chains listed below, sequenced in a study of regulatory dendritic cells for organ transplantation. Their antigens remain unidentified. CFSE-labeled sorted T cells met regulatory or mature dendritic cells for roughly 5 days. Clones were read by immunoSEQ multiplex PCR, and TCRdb kept only the in-frame ones, dropping some. The sample yields fewer than 25,000 clones, approximately 83% seen once. Sequencing was performed on naive CD4+ T cells from blood cultured with regulatory dendritic cells. As to subset: CD45RA+ naive T cells. The source is a human donor in good health.

The J gene is TRBJ1-1, the V gene TRBV7-2; D unclear. CDR1 and CDR2 (germline): SGHTA, FQGNSA. The CDR3 is 12 amino acids. Between the trimmed V and J ends, which lost 5 bases and 0 bases, there was a span of 4 bases. Here the CDR3 DNA reads TGTGCCAGCAGCCCAATGAACACTGAAGCTTTCTTT. Its protein is CASSPMNTEAFF.

The rearrangement uses TRBV11-2 and TRBJ1-3; D possibly corresponds to TRBD1 (5 bases). The CDR3 consists of 13 residues. The V gene's germline CDR1 is SGHAT and CDR2 FQNNGV. V was trimmed by 3 bases and J by 2 bases, leaving 5 bases between them. CDR3 protein: CASSLTAGNTIYF. The DNA of the CDR3 is TGTGCCAGCAGCTTGACAGCTGGAAACACCATATATTTT.

This chain joins TRBV19 and TRBJ1-2; possibly TRBD1 for D (5 bases). V was shortened by 6 bases and J by 2 bases, with 13 bases between the two germline ends. The CDR3 has 14 residues. Germline V gives CDR1 LNHDA, CDR2 SQIVND (reference sequence). The CDR3 sequence: CASSPLTENYGYTF. CDR3 sequence (DNA): TGTGCCAGTAGCCCCTTGACAGAGAACTATGGCTACACCTTC.

The table lists this clone with a count of one. The chain uses TRBV7-2 and TRBJ2-5, with 7 bases aligning to TRBD1. This CDR3 has 13 residues. Germline CDR1 and CDR2: SGHTA and FQGNSA. The junction had 4 bases not matched to a gene; V was cut back by 5 bases and J by 4 bases. This chain's CDR3 is CASSRQGAETQYF. The CDR3 region has the DNA TGTGCCAGCAGCCGACAGGGTGCAGAGACCCAGTACTTC.

This clone was seen a single time. This chain connects TRBV6-5 to TRBJ2-5; the match to TRBD2 covers 8 bases. Germline CDR1 MNHEY, CDR2 SVGAGI. V lost 4 bases and J lost 6; bases outside the gene matches: 10. This CDR3 is built from 15 residues. As DNA, the CDR3 is TGTGCCAGCAGTTCTCTAGCGGGCCTTAGAAAGACCCAGTACTTC. The encoded protein is CASSSLAGLRKTQYF.

The V and J genes are TRBV11-3 and TRBJ2-1; D possibly matches TRBD1 or TRBD2 (5 bases each). Between the trimmed V and J ends, which lost 7 bases and 8 bases, there was a span of 18 bases. The length of the CDR3 is 14 residues. Germline CDR1 is SGHNT and CDR2 is YENEEA. CDR3 amino acids: CASTPGTQTDEQFF. CDR3 DNA sequence: TGTGCCAGCACCCCCGGGACCCAAACGGATGAGCAGTTCTTC.

The V and J genes are TRBV19 and TRBJ1-5; D is unresolved. The ends were cut back, 6 bases at V and 5 bases at J, with 14 bases in the middle. The V gene's germline CDR1 is LNHDA and CDR2 SQIVND (reference sequence). The CDR3 sequence is 14 residues long. The CDR3, as DNA: TGTGCCAGTAGGGAGGGCCCAAGGGATCAGCCCCAGCATTTT. Translation gives CASREGPRDQPQHF.

The chain carries TRBV21-1 and TRBJ2-3; TRBD1 was called by the table and not checked on the DNA. TRBV21-1 is a pseudogene locus. The CDR3 runs 17 residues. The CDR3: CASSRIRTGRVTDTQYF. The CDR3 nucleotides read TGTGCCAGCAGCAGAATACGGACAGGGCGGGTCACAGATACGCAGTATTTT.

The genes are TRBV4-2 and TRBJ1-1, with D possibly matching TRBD1 (6 bases). The germline V gene encodes CDR1 LGHNA and CDR2 YNFKEQ. Trimming left V 4 bases short and J 1 base short, with 10 bases between. There are 14 residues in the CDR3. This CDR3 reads CASSLGGGNTEAFF. The DNA for the CDR3 is TGTGCCAGCAGCCTAGGGGGGGGGAACACTGAAGCTTTCTTT.

J is TRBJ2-5 and V is TRBV4-2, with 9 nucleotides matching TRBD1. Trimming took 1 base from V and 4 from J; bases not matched to a gene: 7. This CDR3 region has 16 residues. Germline CDR1 reads LGHNA; CDR2 reads YNFKEQ. DNA for the CDR3: TGTGCCAGCAGCCAAGCTTGGACAGGGGCTATAGAGACCCAGTACTTC. The encoded protein is CASSQAWTGAIETQYF.

This sequence joins TRBV29-1 and TRBJ1-2; TRBD1 is a possible D gene (6 bases). The length of the CDR3 is 14 residues. CDR1 is SQVTM, CDR2 ANQGSEA, per germline. Trimming removed 6 bases at V and 4 bases at J, with 18 bases between. CDR3 sequence reads: CSVGQGFRGYGYTF. CDR3 sequence (DNA): TGCAGCGTGGGACAAGGTTTCAGGGGCTATGGCTACACCTTC.

This chain links TRBV29-1 with TRBJ2-7, with D maybe TRBD2 (6 bases). Per the germline V gene, CDR1 is SQVTM and CDR2 is ANQGSEA. The CDR3 totals 12 residues. Between the trimmed V and J ends, which lost 4 bases and 2 bases, there was a span of 9 bases. DNA for the CDR3: TGCAGCGTTGTGTGGGGGGCCTACGAGCAGTACTTC. Its protein is CSVVWGAYEQYF.

V usage is TRBV9 and J usage is TRBJ1-6, with 7 bases fitting TRBD1. Germline CDR1 is SGDLS and CDR2 is YYNGEE. V trimming: 4 bases; J trimming: 6 bases; junction bases outside the gene matches: 7. The CDR3 is 15 amino acids. The CDR3 DNA reads as TGTGCCAGCAGCACCCCGACAGGGACTAATTCACCCCTCCACTTT. Translating gives CASSTPTGTNSPLHF. Together with reference TRBV9 and TRBJ1-6, the CDR3 gives the full variable domain: DSGVTQTPKHLITATGQRVTLRCSPRSGDLSVYWYQQSLDQGLQFLIQYYNGEERAKGNILERFSAQQFPDLHSELNLSSLELGDSALYFCASSTPTGTNSPLHFGNGTRLTVT.

The chain joins TRBV30 to TRBJ1-3; D not certain. V gave up 0 bases and J gave up 0 bases, with 6 bases separating them. CDR1 and CDR2 from the germline V gene are GTSNPN and SVGIG (reference sequence). The CDR3 totals 14 residues. The CDR3, as DNA: TGTGCCTGGAGTGTCCCGAGCTCTGGAAACACCATATATTTT. Amino acids: CAWSVPSSGNTIYF.

This chain uses TRBV5-6 with TRBJ2-3; perhaps D is TRBD1 or TRBD2 (5 bases each). This CDR3 spans 15 amino acids. Germline V gives CDR1 SGHDT, CDR2 YYEEEE. Trimming took 2 bases from V and 3 from J, leaving 13 bases between them. The CDR3 loop reads CASSFLLGGTDTQYF. The CDR3, as DNA: TGTGCCAGCAGCTTTTTACTTGGGGGTACAGATACGCAGTATTTT.

V usage is TRBV7-8 and J usage is TRBJ2-1; 9 positions agree with TRBD1. V gave up 0 bases and J gave up 3 bases; unmatched junction bases: 9. The CDR3 is 18 amino acids. CDR1 is SGHVS and CDR2 is FQNEAQ in the germline V gene. The CDR3 DNA reads TGTGCCAGCAGCTTAGCGGGGAACAGGGGGCGCGTCTACAATGAGCAGTTCTTC. Protein sequence: CASSLAGNRGRVYNEQFF.

This chain links TRBV11-2 with TRBJ2-7, with a possible D match to TRBD2 (6 bases). This CDR3 is 14 amino acids long. With 5 bases removed from V and 0 bases from J, the gap between germline ends came to 11 bases. Germline CDR1 reads SGHAT; CDR2 reads FQNNGV. For the CDR3, the DNA is TGTGCCAGCAGCCCCGGGAGAAGCTCCTACGAGCAGTACTTC. It is translated as CASSPGRSSYEQYF.

This chain links TRBV7-2 with TRBJ1-5; possibly TRBD1 for D (6 bases). Germline V gene data show CDR1 as SGHTA and CDR2 as FQGNSA. V lost 0 bases and J lost 7, with 16 bases in between. The CDR3 spans 16 residues. The CDR3 reads CASSLAGAGVLQPQHF. In nucleotides, the CDR3 is TGTGCCAGCAGCTTAGCGGGGGCGGGGGTACTGCAGCCCCAGCATTTT.

The chain carries TRBV19 and TRBJ2-3, with D uncertain. Germline assignment: CDR1 LNHDA and CDR2 SQIVND (reference sequence). V was pared by 6 bases and J by 0 bases, with 10 bases between. The CDR3 runs 14 residues. CDR3 nucleotide sequence: TGTGCCAGTAGCGCGACCGCTAGCACAGATACGCAGTATTTT. It translates to CASSATASTDTQYF.

The V call is TRBV4-1, the J call TRBJ2-3; a possible D gene is TRBD2 (6 bases). The CDR3 covers 15 residues. Germline CDR1 and CDR2: MGHRA and YSYEKL. Deletions cut 0 bases from V and 0 bases from J, with 7 bases between. As DNA, the CDR3 is TGCGCCAGCAGCCAAGACGGGACTAGCACAGATACGCAGTATTTT. Its translation: CASSQDGTSTDTQYF.